Sequencing of this T cell receptor beta chain was carried out in a study of blood T cell repertoires in COVID-19. Study-wide context: COVID-19 samples, acute and convalescent, were from the United States, Italy and Spain.

Libraries were prepared by immunoSEQ multiplex PCR; TCRdb keeps only in-frame clonotypes and omits some of them. Of some 370,000 clones in the sample, roughly 89% were seen once. Trimming stripped 6 bases from V and 4 bases from J, with 15 bases between. Looked up from germline, CDR1 is SNHLY and CDR2 is FYNNEI. This CDR3 has 15 amino acids. The rearrangement links TRBV2 to TRBJ2-2; possibly TRBD1 for D (6 bases). The clonotype originates from a man aged 18 to 30 with active or convalescent COVID-19. The sequencing sample was made of peripheral blood. The CDR3 here is CASRRTGTGTGELFF. CDR3 DNA sequence: TGTGCCAGCAGAAGAACAGGGACGGGCACCGGGGAGCTGTTTTTT.